The 15 T cell receptor beta chains listed next were all sequenced from one sample in a study of shared clonotypes between healthy human individuals. Clones were read by immunoSEQ multiplex PCR, and TCRdb kept only the in-frame ones, dropping some. Of about 2.3 million clones in the sample, roughly 92% are singletons; the top ten hold approximately 0.41%. Sequenced: naive CD4+ T cells from PBMCs. Specified subset: CD45RA+ positively selected. These receptors all come from a man aged 18 to 30 in good health. Some clones in this sample may be carry-over from other donors' samples.

This chain uses TRBV10-3 with TRBJ1-2, with 10 bases aligning to TRBD1. Losses at the gene ends were 5 bases for V and 4 bases for J; bases not matched to a gene: 4. The length of the CDR3 is 14 residues. Germline CDR1 ENHRY, CDR2 SYGVKD. The CDR3 here is CAISPGQGPYGYTF. CDR3 DNA: TGTGCCATCAGTCCGGGACAGGGGCCCTATGGCTACACCTTC.

The chain carries TRBV19 and TRBJ2-5; either TRBD1 or TRBD2 may fit D (5 bases each). Trimming shortened V by 6 bases and J by 3 bases, and 11 bases separated the two germline ends. The CDR3 sequence is 13 residues long. CDR1 is LNHDA and CDR2 is SQIVND in the germline V gene (reference sequence). The CDR3 loop reads CASRRDAEETQYF. Here the CDR3 DNA reads TGTGCCAGTAGACGGGACGCGGAAGAGACCCAGTACTTC. The complete variable domain, with remaining parts taken from reference TRBV19 and TRBJ2-5, reads DGGITQSPKYLFRKEGQNVTLSCEQNLNHDAMYWYRQDPGQGLRLIYYSQIVNDFQKGDIAEGYSVSREKKESFPLTVTSAQKNPTAFYLCASRRDAEETQYFGPGTRLLVL.

The gene calls are TRBV7-9 and TRBJ2-3; possibly TRBD1 or TRBD2 for D (6 bases each). The V and J ends lost 4 bases and 4 bases respectively, with 21 bases between them. This CDR3 is built from 17 residues. Germline CDR1 reads SEHNR; CDR2 reads FQNEAQ (reference sequence). The CDR3 is CASSSGTLTRGPDTQYF. The DNA of the CDR3 is TGTGCCAGCAGCTCCGGGACTCTGACTCGGGGGCCAGATACGCAGTATTTT.

Concerning this clone itself: The germline gene is not matched at one end of the junction; a read error may be the cause. The chain has TRBV5-1 and TRBJ2-7; no reliable D call. The CDR3 has 14 residues. Germline CDR1 reads SGHRS; CDR2 reads YFSETQ. The CDR3 protein is CASSLRERSSEQYF. Written as DNA, the CDR3 is TGCGCCAGCAGCTTGCGAGAACGGTCCTCCGAGCAGTACTTC.

The rearrangement uses TRBV6-4 and TRBJ2-2; D gene ambiguous. V lost 4 bases to trimming and J lost 7 bases, with 13 bases between them. The CDR3 is 14 residues long. Per germline, CDR1 MRHNA and CDR2 SNTAGT. As DNA, the CDR3 is TGTGCCAGCAGTGCCCTTCTTGCTGACGGGGAGCTGTTTTTT. Its protein is CASSALLADGELFF.

The chain links TRBV9 to TRBJ2-5; tentative D call: TRBD2 (6 bases). This CDR3 comprises 16 residues. V lost 0 bases to trimming and J lost 1 base, with 13 bases between them. Germline lookup yields CDR1 SGDLS and CDR2 YYNGEE. As DNA, the CDR3 is TGTGCCAGCAGCGTAGGTGGGTCGGGAGCCCAAGAGACCCAGTACTTC. It specifies CASSVGGSGAQETQYF. Based on the CDR3 plus reference TRBV9 and TRBJ2-5, the full variable domain is DSGVTQTPKHLITATGQRVTLRCSPRSGDLSVYWYQQSLDQGLQFLIQYYNGEERAKGNILERFSAQQFPDLHSELNLSSLELGDSALYFCASSVGGSGAQETQYFGPGTRLLVL.

This rearrangement joins TRBV7-2 to TRBJ1-3, with D possibly being TRBD1 (5 bases). This CDR3 comprises 15 residues. V lost 1 base to trimming and J lost 5 bases, with 12 bases between them. CDR1 SGHTA and CDR2 FQGNSA come from the germline V gene. The DNA of the CDR3 is TGTGCCAGCAGCTTAGGAAGCGACAGAAGAAACACCATATATTTT. It yields the protein CASSLGSDRRNTIYF.

This chain links TRBV7-2 with TRBJ2-1; maybe TRBD1 (6 bases). The CDR3 sequence is 14 residues long. Between the trimmed V and J ends, which lost 3 bases and 9 bases, there was a span of 15 bases. From germline, CDR1 is SGHTA and CDR2 FQGNSA. CDR3 residues: CASSLNRVVGEQFF. The CDR3 DNA is TGTGCCAGCAGCTTGAACAGGGTCGTGGGTGAGCAGTTCTTC. The whole variable domain, filled in from reference TRBV7-2 and TRBJ2-1, reads GAGVSQSPSNKVTEKGKDVELRCDPISGHTALYWYRQSLGQGLEFLIYFQGNSAPDKSGLPSDRFSAERTGGSVSTLTIQRTQQEDSAVYLCASSLNRVVGEQFFGPGTRLTVL.

This sequence joins TRBV27 and TRBJ1-5; weak D call: TRBD1 (6 bases). The germline V gene has CDR1 MNHEY and CDR2 SMNVEV (reference sequence). This CDR3 contains 14 residues. Trimming stripped 10 bases from V and 7 bases from J, with 20 bases between. The CDR3 nucleotides read TGTGCCACCTGGGGGGGCGCGTATTACCAGCCCCAGCATTTT. It codes for CATWGGAYYQPQHF.

The CDR3 DNA reads TGTGCCAGCAGCCAGGCGGGACAGGGGGCAGCGGGGGAGCTGTTTTTT. This encodes CASSQAGQGAAGELFF. This rearrangement joins TRBV4-2 to TRBJ2-2; 12 bases match TRBD1. Germline V CDR1 and CDR2: LGHNA, YNFKEQ. V shed 3 bases and J 8 bases; nucleotides not matched to a gene: 7. This CDR3 is 16 amino acids long.

This clone was counted between two and nine times. The chain couples TRBV4-1 to TRBJ1-1, with D uncertain. CDR3 length: 16 amino acids. The germline gives CDR1 MGHRA, CDR2 YSYEKL. V was trimmed by 4 bases and J by 7 bases, leaving 22 bases between them. CDR3 sequence reads: CASSLGGDLTRDEAFF. DNA of the CDR3: TGCGCCAGCAGCCTTGGAGGAGATCTCACACGAGATGAAGCTTTCTTT.

As regards this clone: Distinct nucleotide sequences in the sample also encode this CDR3. The chain is built from TRBV5-1 and TRBJ1-1, with 7 bases that match TRBD1. CDR1 and CDR2 (germline): SGHRS, YFSETQ. This CDR3 spans 13 amino acids. Unmatched junction bases numbered 2, after V lost 5 bases and J lost 1 base. The CDR3 region has the DNA TGCGCCAGCAGTCGGACAGGGAACACTGAAGCTTTCTTT. This translates into CASSRTGNTEAFF. Combining the CDR3 with reference TRBV5-1 and TRBJ1-1 gives the whole variable domain KAGVTQTPRYLIKTRGQQVTLSCSPISGHRSVSWYQQTPGQGLQFLFEYFSETQRNKGNFPGRFSGRQFSNSRSEMNVSTLELGDSALYLCASSRTGNTEAFFGQGTRLTVV.

The gene calls are TRBV11-3 and TRBJ2-3, with D possibly TRBD2 on 6 matching bases. This CDR3 spans 18 amino acids. Germline lookup yields CDR1 SGHNT and CDR2 YENEEA. V gave up 1 base and J gave up 4 bases, with 21 bases separating them. CDR3 DNA sequence: TGTGCCAGCAGCTTAGGAGGAGCGGGCGGGACGCACCCAGATACGCAGTATTTT. Its translation: CASSLGGAGGTHPDTQYF.

V usage is TRBV6-1 and J usage is TRBJ2-7, with 8 positions matching TRBD2. Per the germline V gene, CDR1 is MNHNS and CDR2 is SASEGT. The CDR3 spans 16 residues. V was clipped by 2 bases and J by 2 bases; unmatched bases: 8. The CDR3 DNA is TGTGCCAGCAGTGAATTTGGCGGGAGGCCGCCCTACGAGCAGTACTTC. This translates into CASSEFGGRPPYEQYF.

The V gene is TRBV7-3, the J gene TRBJ1-3; D is undetermined. The CDR3 runs to 13 residues. The V end was cut by 5 bases, the J end by 2 bases, with 7 bases between. CDR1 and CDR2 from the germline V gene are SGHTA and FQGTGA. The CDR3 loop is CASSVIPGNTIYF. DNA for the CDR3: TGTGCCAGCAGCGTAATTCCTGGAAACACCATATATTTT. The full variable domain, its missing parts supplied by reference TRBV7-3 and TRBJ1-3, is GAGVSQTPSNKVTEKGKYVELRCDPISGHTALYWYRQSLGQGPEFLIYFQGTGAADDSGLPNDRFFAVRPEGSVSTLKIQRTERGDSAVYLCASSVIPGNTIYFGEGSWLTVV.